The entry below describes one TCR beta chain. Original methodology: Estimates of nucleated cell counts were drawn from the amplification of reference gene primers. The data were produced by immunoSEQ multiplex PCR, yet TCRdb's version contains in-frame clones alone and is incomplete. V and J calls and clone size come straight from that table; D and trimming were deduced from the DNA. The top ten hold under 30% of the sample, which has fewer than 40,000 clones, roughly 89% seen once. The V end lost 10 bases, the J end lost 8 bases, and 19 bases lay between the germline ends. Germline values: CDR1 KGHDR, CDR2 SFDVKD. The CDR3 loop spans 13 amino acids. These data originate in a study of blood T cell repertoires in COVID-19. Study overall: The United States, Italy and Spain provided the acute and convalescent COVID-19 samples. In each case, the material was cDNA or gDNA derived from T cells, B-cell-depleted T cells, or PBMCs.

This TCR was sampled from a man older than 75 with acute or convalescent COVID-19. The chain has TRBV24-1 and TRBJ1-2; D gene unclear. Sequencing was performed on peripheral blood. CDR3 nucleotides: TGTGCCACTGCGAGTGGAGGGAAGGGCGGCTACACCTTC. This codes for CATASGGKGGYTF.